This T cell receptor (beta chain) was identified in a study of T cells after posttransplantation cyclophosphamide. Sequencing was performed with immunoSEQ multiplex PCR; in TCRdb, only in-frame clones are kept and a portion is missing. The sample shows about 11,000 clones, just under 85% of them seen only once. Cyclophosphamide on days +3 and +4 followed busulfan-fludarabine conditioning and a marrow graft. This sample comprised PBMCs, obtained approximately 2,000 days after allogeneic stem cell transplant with posttransplant cyclophosphamide. This sequence was found in a female patient aged 45-60 years who received an allogeneic stem cell transplant from a related donor, was CMV-positive, and had no GVHD. Some T cells may originate from the graft donor.

The CDR3 is CASSVLVRNEQFF. CDR3 sequence (DNA): TGTGCCAGCAGCGTACTGGTGCGGAATGAGCAGTTCTTC. J is TRBJ2-1 and V is TRBV9, with D unresolved. CDR3 length equals 13 residues. V lost 1 base to trimming and J lost 7 bases, with 9 bases between them. The germline V gene has CDR1 SGDLS and CDR2 YYNGEE.